Following are 28 T cell receptor beta chains from one sample sequenced in a study of T cells expressing NK-cell markers. Reanalyzing the 5' RACE reads, TCRdb keeps one entry per CDR3 protein, without DNA. The table counts roughly 390,000 distinct CDR3 sequences; around 5.2% lies in the top ten. The sample taken for sequencing was blood T cells: a sorted CD56 or NKG2C T cell subset, CD4+ or CD8+ T cells, or bulk PBMC T cells (not recorded which). The receptors come from a man aged 18 to 69 in good health.

The chain combines TRBV7-9 with TRBJ2-7; absent DNA, TCRdb's TRBD1 call cannot be checked. The CDR3 is made up of 14 amino acids. CDR1 and CDR2 from the germline V gene are SEHNR and FQNEAQ (reference sequence). The CDR3 spells CASSSAGRVDEQYF.

This chain uses TRBV21-1 with TRBJ2-1; the TCRdb call, TRBD2, lacks DNA for checking. TRBV21-1 represents a pseudogene. The CDR3 extends over 16 amino acids. CDR3 loop: CASRKGPAGVYNEQFF.

This rearrangement joins TRBV7-9 to TRBJ2-1; TCRdb outputs TRBD2, but without DNA this stays unchecked. Germline values: CDR1 SEHNR, CDR2 FQNEAQ (reference sequence). The CDR3 has 16 residues. The CDR3 here is CASSLGSGGAANEQFF.

The genes are TRBV29-1 and TRBJ2-1. Germline values: CDR1 SQVTM, CDR2 ANQGSEA. CDR3 length: 12 amino acids. The CDR3 loop reads CSVQEDFNEQFF.

This chain joins TRBV5-4 and TRBJ2-5; the TCRdb call, TRBD2, lacks DNA for checking. CDR1 SGHNT and CDR2 YYREEE come from the germline V gene (reference sequence). The CDR3 totals 15 residues. The CDR3: CASSKGLATKETQYF.

The chain has TRBV5-1 and TRBJ1-1; checking the TCRdb D call of TRBD1 is not possible without DNA. CDR3 length: 15 residues. CDR1 is SGHRS and CDR2 is YFSETQ in the germline V gene. CDR3 region: CASTPRTGMNTEAFF.

V is TRBV7-9 and J is TRBJ2-5; TCRdb's D call of TRBD1 is untestable without DNA. The germline CDR1 and CDR2 sequences are SEHNR and FQNEAQ (reference sequence). There are 14 residues in the CDR3. CDR3 loop: CASSLQGSQGTQYF.

The chain links TRBV5-4 to TRBJ2-1; as DNA is missing, the TRBD1 call by TCRdb cannot be tested. Germline lookup yields CDR1 SGHNT and CDR2 YYREEE (reference sequence). This CDR3 is built from 14 residues. The CDR3 loop reads CASSRRDKYNEQFF.

CDR3 loop: CASSLTRRGTGGNRGSNQPQHF. The genes are TRBV4-1 and TRBJ1-5; TCRdb picks TRBD1, but there is no DNA to check that call. Germline V gene sequence: CDR1 MGHRA, CDR2 YSYEKL. The CDR3 sequence is 22 residues long.

This sequence joins TRBV25-1 and TRBJ1-5; no DNA is available, so the TRBD1 call from TCRdb remains unchecked. Germline assignment: CDR1 MGHDK and CDR2 SYGVNS. The CDR3 sequence is 15 residues long. CDR3 loop: CASSDPGSGNQPQHF.

The chain has TRBV7-8 and TRBJ2-3. CDR1 and CDR2 from the germline V gene are SGHVS and FQNEAQ. This CDR3 comprises 14 residues. The CDR3 loop is CASSSNTSPDTQYF.

The chain recombines TRBV5-4 with TRBJ1-2; as DNA is missing, the TRBD1 call by TCRdb cannot be tested. The germline V gene encodes CDR1 SGHNT and CDR2 YYREEE (reference sequence). This CDR3 has 15 amino acids. Here the CDR3 reads CASSPPPGTSYGYTF.

The V and J genes are TRBV7-2 and TRBJ2-3; TCRdb lists TRBD2, though no DNA is available to test this call. The CDR3 consists of 13 residues. Germline values: CDR1 SGHTA, CDR2 FQGNSA. CDR3 amino acids: CASRMSSGNTQYF.

V usage is TRBV4-2 and J usage is TRBJ2-2; the TCRdb call, TRBD1, lacks DNA for checking. Germline V gives CDR1 LGHNA, CDR2 YNFKEQ. CDR3 length: 18 residues. CDR3 sequence: CASSQEGGQAPNTGELFF.

V is TRBV20-1 and J is TRBJ2-3; absent DNA, TCRdb's TRBD1 call cannot be checked. Germline loops: CDR1 DFQATT, CDR2 SNEGSKA (reference sequence). The CDR3 runs to 17 residues. The CDR3 loop reads CSARAGTETTSTDTQYF.

The J gene is TRBJ2-6, the V gene TRBV5-6; as DNA is missing, the TRBD1 call by TCRdb cannot be tested. The CDR3 is made up of 18 amino acids. CDR1 and CDR2 (germline): SGHDT, YYEEEE. CDR3 residues: CASSSWVALKSGANVLTF.

J is TRBJ2-1 and V is TRBV5-1; TCRdb proposes TRBD1, but this gene call is untestable without DNA. This CDR3 is 16 amino acids long. Germline V gives CDR1 SGHRS, CDR2 YFSETQ. CDR3 in amino acids: CASSRSPRGGFNEQFF.

The chain links TRBV12-3 or TRBV12-4 to TRBJ2-5; as DNA is missing, the TRBD2 call by TCRdb cannot be tested. The length of the CDR3 is 16 residues. CDR3 residues: CASRISSGGNGETQYF.

The chain has TRBV7-9 and TRBJ2-3; absent DNA, TCRdb's TRBD1 call cannot be checked. CDR1 SEHNR and CDR2 FQNEAQ come from the germline V gene (reference sequence). This CDR3 contains 16 residues. The CDR3 loop reads CASSPHRDRSTDTQYF.

The chain employs TRBV11-2 and TRBJ2-1; absent DNA, TCRdb's TRBD2 call cannot be checked. The CDR3 totals 19 residues. Germline CDR1 SGHAT, CDR2 FQNNGV. The CDR3 region is CASSSQGLAGGQRGNEQFF.

The rearrangement uses TRBV20-1 and TRBJ2-3; TCRdb returns TRBD2, unconfirmable since there is no DNA. The CDR3 is 15 amino acids. The germline gives CDR1 DFQATT, CDR2 SNEGSKA (reference sequence). The CDR3 protein is CSARAAAGGQITQYF.

The rearrangement uses TRBV20-1 and TRBJ1-5. The CDR3 has 14 residues. Germline V gene data show CDR1 as DFQATT and CDR2 as SNEGSKA (reference sequence). CDR3 sequence reads: CSARDERPKAPQHF.

V gene TRBV18 combines with J gene TRBJ2-3; TCRdb returns TRBD2, unconfirmable since there is no DNA. The CDR3 has 17 residues. The germline V gene encodes CDR1 KGHSH and CDR2 LQKENI. This CDR3 reads CASSPPSTGPGTDTQYF.

This chain connects TRBV29-1 to TRBJ1-3. The germline gives CDR1 SQVTM, CDR2 ANQGSEA. The CDR3 covers 13 residues. This CDR3 is CSVEDGFGNTIYF.

The chain is built from TRBV3-1 and TRBJ1-3; no DNA is available, so the TRBD1 call from TCRdb remains unchecked. CDR1 LGHDT and CDR2 YNNKEL come from the germline V gene (reference sequence). This CDR3 is built from 15 residues. CDR3 region: CASSQDPGIVNTIYF.

The rearrangement uses TRBV12-3 or TRBV12-4 and TRBJ1-5; TCRdb outputs TRBD1, but without DNA this stays unchecked. CDR3 size: 13 residues. CDR3 sequence reads: CASSPLGTQPQHF.

V is TRBV3-1 and J is TRBJ1-6; the TCRdb call, TRBD1, lacks DNA for checking. From germline, CDR1 is LGHDT and CDR2 YNNKEL (reference sequence). The CDR3 runs 16 residues. The CDR3 here is CASSQLGQGYNSPLHF.

The chain is built from TRBV7-9 and TRBJ1-5; absent DNA, TCRdb's TRBD1 call cannot be checked. This CDR3 is built from 15 residues. Germline assignment: CDR1 SEHNR and CDR2 FQNEAQ (reference sequence). This CDR3 is CASSSGVRQGQPQHF. Based on the CDR3 plus reference TRBV7-9 and TRBJ1-5, the full variable domain is DTGVSQNPRHKITKRGQNVTFRCDPISEHNRLYWYRQTLGQGPEFLTYFQNEAQLEKSRLLSDRFSAERPKGSFSTLEIQRTEQGDSAMYLCASSSGVRQGQPQHFGDGTRLSIL.